The 19 T cell receptor beta chains reported below all come from one sample, sequenced in a study of blood T cell repertoires in COVID-19. Measured with immunoSEQ multiplex PCR; TCRdb has only the in-frame clones, and not every one. This table has 180,000 or so clones, approximately 85% appearing once. The sample consisted of peripheral blood. These receptors were obtained from a man in his 60s who had recovered from COVID-19.

The chain uses TRBV19 and TRBJ2-5; 7 bases fit TRBD2. The CDR3 runs 16 residues. The V and J ends lost 1 base and 0 bases, in that order; junction bases with no gene match: 5. Germline V gene data show CDR1 as LNHDA and CDR2 as SQIVND (reference sequence). CDR3 sequence (DNA): TGTGCCAGTAGTATAGTAGCAGCGGGGAACCAAGAGACCCAGTACTTC. This gives the protein CASSIVAAGNQETQYF.

The CDR3 is CASLSLAKNIQYF. CDR3 DNA sequence: TGTGCCAGCTTATCCTTAGCCAAAAACATTCAGTACTTC. The chain couples TRBV27 to TRBJ2-4; no clear D. Germline assignment: CDR1 MNHEY and CDR2 SMNVEV (reference sequence). This CDR3 has 13 residues. V was trimmed by 8 bases and J by 0 bases, leaving 8 bases between them.

This chain connects TRBV29-1 to TRBJ2-7, with D tentatively TRBD2 (5 bases). V was trimmed by 4 bases and J by 3 bases, leaving 10 bases between them. Looked up from germline, CDR1 is SQVTM and CDR2 is ANQGSEA. The CDR3 is 12 residues long. The CDR3 nucleotides are TGCAGCGTTGCCGGGATCAACTACGAGCAGTACTTC. Translated, it gives CSVAGINYEQYF.

This sequence joins TRBV14 and TRBJ2-2; 8 positions agree with TRBD2. J was trimmed by 6 bases and V by 4 bases; bases with no gene match: 10. The CDR3 totals 16 residues. Germline assignment: CDR1 SGHDN and CDR2 FVKESK. CDR3 nucleotide sequence: TGTGCCAGCAGCCCCGGAGCCCGGGGGGGCGCCGGGGAGCTGTTTTTT. As protein: CASSPGARGGAGELFF.

This clone was seen a few times. This chain connects TRBV7-9 to TRBJ1-1; D gene unclear. From germline, CDR1 is SEHNR and CDR2 FQNEAQ (reference sequence). The CDR3 sequence is 15 residues long. Trimming pared 2 bases from V and 0 bases from J, leaving 10 bases between. CDR3 residues: CASSLISGMNTEAFF. CDR3 DNA: TGTGCCAGCAGCTTAATTTCGGGGATGAACACTGAAGCTTTCTTT.

The CDR3 region has the DNA TGTGCCAGCAGCAAGGCTAGGACGCGTGATCCCCCGGGACCGGGACTAGCGGGGGACGAGCAGTACTTC. Protein product: CASSKARTRDPPGPGLAGDEQYF. This chain uses TRBV21-1 with TRBJ2-7; the table's D call TRBD2 went unverified against the DNA. TRBV21-1 is an annotated pseudogene. The CDR3 sequence is 23 residues long.

This clone has more than one count but fewer than ten. The chain carries TRBV9 and TRBJ1-2, with 7 bases matching TRBD1. Germline V gene data show CDR1 as SGDLS and CDR2 as YYNGEE. V gave up 0 bases and J gave up 5 bases; unmatched junction bases: 10. The CDR3 loop spans 16 amino acids. CDR3: CASSVDVRGERYGYTF. The CDR3 DNA reads as TGTGCCAGCAGCGTAGATGTCAGGGGGGAGAGGTATGGCTACACCTTC.

The J gene is TRBJ1-4, the V gene TRBV10-3, with 7 bases identical to TRBD1. Germline V CDR1 and CDR2: ENHRY, SYGVKD. The CDR3 sequence is 13 residues long. V shed 11 bases and J 5 bases; nucleotides not matched to a gene: 8. The CDR3 region is CAASGTANEKLFF. Here the CDR3 DNA reads TGTGCCGCCTCCGGGACAGCGAATGAAAAACTGTTTTTT.

The gene calls are TRBV11-3 and TRBJ2-3; D is perhaps TRBD2 (6 bases). There are 15 residues in the CDR3. V lost 5 bases to trimming and J lost 0 bases, with 12 bases between them. CDR1 is SGHNT and CDR2 is YENEEA in the germline V gene. The CDR3 sequence is CASSRGTASTDTQYF. In DNA, the CDR3 is TGTGCCAGCAGCCGGGGGACGGCTAGCACAGATACGCAGTATTTT.

The chain is built from TRBV3-1 (or the pseudogene TRBV3-2) and TRBJ1-4, with a possible D match to TRBD1 (5 bases). From germline, CDR1 is LGHDT and CDR2 YNNKEL (reference sequence). The CDR3 runs to 14 residues. Trimming shortened V by 6 bases and J by 8 bases, and 16 bases separated the two germline ends. This CDR3 is CASSPAGDWEKLFF. The DNA of the CDR3 is TGTGCCAGCAGTCCGGCGGGGGACTGGGAAAAACTGTTTTTT.

The chain couples TRBV6-6 to TRBJ2-2; 7 bases line up with TRBD1. Germline loops: CDR1 MNHNY, CDR2 SVGAGI (reference sequence). Unmatched junction bases numbered 7, after V lost 6 bases and J lost 3 bases. The CDR3 totals 15 residues. DNA of the CDR3: TGTGCCAGCAGGTCGAACAGGGGTGACACCGGGGAGCTGTTTTTT. It encodes CASRSNRGDTGELFF.

The rearrangement joins TRBV30 to TRBJ2-5; D is perhaps TRBD2 (6 bases). Between the trimmed V and J ends, which lost 3 bases and 5 bases, there was a span of 16 bases. Germline CDR1 is GTSNPN and CDR2 is SVGIG (reference sequence). This CDR3 comprises 14 residues. CDR3 in DNA: TGTGCCTGGAGGGGTTCCGGGGGTTTGGAGACCCAGTACTTC. This translates into CAWRGSGGLETQYF.

The V and J genes are TRBV30 and TRBJ1-2, with D possibly matching TRBD1 (5 bases). This CDR3 has 14 residues. V dropped 0 bases and J dropped 4 bases, with 12 bases sitting between them. CDR1 and CDR2 from the germline V gene are GTSNPN and SVGIG (reference sequence). The CDR3 protein is CAWSVLVGGYGYTF. The CDR3 DNA reads as TGTGCCTGGAGTGTACTTGTGGGGGGCTATGGCTACACCTTC.

This chain connects TRBV5-4 to TRBJ2-5; 10 bases line up with TRBD2. V lost 5 bases and J lost 3; bases outside the gene matches: 7. This CDR3 comprises 15 residues. Per the germline V gene, CDR1 is SGHNT and CDR2 is YYREEE (reference sequence). The CDR3 nucleotides read TGTGCCAGCAGGGGCGATCTAGCGGGGGAAGAGACCCAGTACTTC. It encodes CASRGDLAGEETQYF.

The chain couples TRBV5-4 to TRBJ2-5; no firm D call. Germline CDR1 and CDR2: SGHNT and YYREEE (reference sequence). Trimming pared 4 bases from V and 4 bases from J, leaving 11 bases between. The CDR3 covers 13 residues. The CDR3 bases are TGTGCCAGCAGCCTATGGGCAGGAGAGACCCAGTACTTC. Its translation: CASSLWAGETQYF.

A single count supports this clone. V gene TRBV2 combines with J gene TRBJ2-2; D gene unclear. CDR3 length: 15 amino acids. Germline assignment: CDR1 SNHLY and CDR2 FYNNEI. V was trimmed by 2 bases and J by 3 bases, leaving 10 bases between them. Here the CDR3 reads CASSERLLYTGELFF. The CDR3 DNA reads TGTGCCAGCAGTGAACGGTTGTTATACACCGGGGAGCTGTTTTTT.

The chain is built from TRBV12-5 and TRBJ1-5; maybe TRBD1 (6 bases). CDR1 is LGHNT and CDR2 is FRNRAP in the germline V gene. CDR3 length: 16 amino acids. The V gene lost 1 base and the J gene lost 3 bases, with 13 bases spanning the gap. The CDR3 spells CASGLAGQGINQPQHF. In DNA, the CDR3 is TGTGCTAGTGGTTTGGCCGGGCAGGGGATCAATCAGCCCCAGCATTTT.

V usage is TRBV7-9 and J usage is TRBJ1-3; 8 nucleotides line up with TRBD1. V was clipped by 5 bases and J by 3 bases; unmatched bases: 3. The CDR3 has 14 amino acids. Germline-derived CDR1 and CDR2 are SEHNR and FQNEAQ (reference sequence). CDR3 in amino acids: CASSQTGVGNTIYF. The DNA of the CDR3 is TGTGCCAGCAGCCAGACAGGGGTTGGAAACACCATATATTTT.

This sequence joins TRBV5-1 and TRBJ1-5; D may be TRBD1 (6 bases). Per germline, CDR1 SGHRS and CDR2 YFSETQ. Deletions cut 4 bases from V and 2 bases from J, with 16 bases between. The CDR3 sequence is 16 residues long. The DNA of the CDR3 is TGCGCCAGCAGCGAAGGGGGGGGCGCGGGCAATCAGCCCCAGCATTTT. Amino acids: CASSEGGGAGNQPQHF.